This T cell receptor beta chain comes out of a study of blood T cell repertoires in COVID-19. About the study: Specimens from acute and convalescent COVID-19 originated in the United States, Italy and Spain. PBMCs, B-cell-depleted T cells, or T cells provided the cDNA or gDNA that made up the material.

This CDR3 is 17 amino acids long. V lost 3 bases, J lost 2 bases, and 10 bases stayed unmatched. CDR1 is SGDLS, CDR2 YYNGEE, per germline. Per the original methods: Amplification with reference gene primers provided the estimates of nucleated cell counts. Repertoires were generated with immunoSEQ multiplex PCR, while TCRdb's copy carries only in-frame clones and drops some. Clone size and the V and J calls come from that table; the DNA yielded D and trimming. The repertoire holds roughly 190,000 clones, with about four fifths as singletons. Enrolment of Seattle patients took place during active infection, and they were followed longitudinally.

The receptor comes from a woman aged 40 to 55 with COVID-19, enrolled during active disease. Sequencing was performed on peripheral blood. V gene TRBV9 combines with J gene TRBJ1-2; 10 bases agree with TRBD1. The CDR3 DNA is TGTGCCAGCAGCGGAACCGGGACAGGGGTTGAGAACTATGGCTACACCTTC. Its protein product is CASSGTGTGVENYGYTF.